This T cell receptor beta chain was captured in a study of T-cell memory formation after mild COVID-19. Study background: Among the donors, TCR clusters were largely specific to each donor. Study observations and caveats: The study found contracting CD4+ clones mainly in CM and EM and contracting CD8+ clones in EMRA. Pre-infection memory already had some responding clones, implying cross-reactive memory joined.

Germline values: CDR1 SGHRS, CDR2 YFSETQ. V was trimmed by 0 bases and J by 3 bases, leaving 12 bases between them. This CDR3 is 16 amino acids long. MiXCR, run by TCRdb on the 5' RACE reads, gives a single entry per CDR3 protein. The sample records roughly 610,000 distinct CDR3 sequences, around 16% being singletons. In the case of this clonotype: What it recognizes is unknown.

The J gene is TRBJ2-2, the V gene TRBV5-1, with unresolved D. The source is an adult woman who had mild COVID-19 (a few samples of this study predate the infection). Cell type and time point are not known. The sample comprised PBMCs or a T cell subset sorted from them (not recorded which). The CDR3 reads CASSLDPFPYTGELFF. DNA for the CDR3: TGCGCCAGCAGCTTGGACCCTTTCCCCTACACCGGGGAGCTGTTTTTT.